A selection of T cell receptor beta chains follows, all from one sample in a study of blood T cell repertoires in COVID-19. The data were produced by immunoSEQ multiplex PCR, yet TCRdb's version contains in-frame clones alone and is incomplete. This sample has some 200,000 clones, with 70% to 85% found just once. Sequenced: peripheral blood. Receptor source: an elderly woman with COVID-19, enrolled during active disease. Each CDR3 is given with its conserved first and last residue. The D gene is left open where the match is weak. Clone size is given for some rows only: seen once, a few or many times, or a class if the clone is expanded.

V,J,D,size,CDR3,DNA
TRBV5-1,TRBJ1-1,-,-,CASSSSGWNTEAFF,TGCGCCAGCAGCTCGAGCGGATGGAACACTGAAGCTTTCTTT
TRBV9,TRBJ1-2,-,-,CASSVGPGSGYTF,TGTGCCAGCAGCGTAGGCCCCGGGTCTGGCTACACCTTC
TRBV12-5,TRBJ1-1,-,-,CASGLVPMAPGTEAFF,TGTGCTAGTGGTTTGGTACCGATGGCCCCGGGCACTGAAGCTTTCTTT
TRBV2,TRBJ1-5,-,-,CASSLEGGGQPQHF,TGTGCCAGCAGCTTGGAGGGCGGGGGTCAGCCCCAGCATTTT
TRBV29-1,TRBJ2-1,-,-,CSVEPYRTGNEQFF,TGCAGCGTTGAGCCATACAGGACGGGCAATGAGCAGTTCTTC
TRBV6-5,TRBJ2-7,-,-,CASSYVRGTEQYF,TGTGCCAGCAGTTACGTGAGGGGGACAGAGCAGTACTTC
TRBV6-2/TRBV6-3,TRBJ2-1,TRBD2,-,CASSYVGRSPSYNEQFF,TGTGCCAGCAGTTATGTCGGGAGGTCCCCTTCCTACAATGAGCAGTTCTTC
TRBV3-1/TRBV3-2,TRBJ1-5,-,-,CASSPDGGNQPQHF,TGTGCCAGCAGCCCCGACGGGGGGAATCAGCCCCAGCATTTT
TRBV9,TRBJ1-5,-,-,CASSPSGSQDQPQHF,TGTGCCAGCAGCCCATCCGGGTCGCAAGATCAGCCCCAGCATTTT
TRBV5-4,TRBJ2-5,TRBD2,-,CASTAGDQETQYF,TGTGCCAGCACGGCGGGGGACCAAGAGACCCAGTACTTC
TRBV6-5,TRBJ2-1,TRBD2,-,CASSYGLAGWGNEQFF,TGTGCCAGCAGTTACGGGTTAGCGGGATGGGGCAATGAGCAGTTCTTC
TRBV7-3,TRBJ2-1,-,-,CASSGRLGGTSYNEQFF,TGTGCCAGCAGCGGCCGCCTTGGCGGGACCTCCTACAATGAGCAGTTCTTC
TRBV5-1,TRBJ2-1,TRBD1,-,CASSEGQGNEQFF,TGCGCCAGCAGCGAGGGACAGGGGAATGAGCAGTTCTTC
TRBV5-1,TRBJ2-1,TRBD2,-,CASSLEGRGGYNEQFF,TGCGCCAGCAGCTTGGAGGGGCGGGGGGGCTACAATGAGCAGTTCTTC
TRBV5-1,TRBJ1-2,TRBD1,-,CASSFVTGATGEIRYTF,TGCGCCAGCAGCTTCGTGACAGGGGCGACCGGAGAGATACGCTACACCTTC
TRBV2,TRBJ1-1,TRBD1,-,CASRLTGDTEAFF,TGTGCCAGCAGGCTCACAGGGGACACTGAAGCTTTCTTT
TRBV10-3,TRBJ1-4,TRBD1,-,CAISAAPGQGEGTNEKLFF,TGTGCCATCAGTGCTGCTCCGGGACAGGGTGAAGGAACTAATGAAAAACTGTTTTTT
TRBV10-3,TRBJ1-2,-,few,CAISESPSGLGSYGYTF,TGTGCCATCAGTGAGTCGCCGTCAGGGTTGGGGTCCTATGGCTACACCTTC
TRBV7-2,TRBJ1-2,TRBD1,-,CASSPGGTGGLWGYTF,TGTGCCAGCAGCCCCGGGGGGACAGGGGGCCTCTGGGGCTACACCTTC
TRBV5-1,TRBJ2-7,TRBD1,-,CASSQGQGSHEQYF,TGCGCCAGCAGCCAAGGACAGGGGTCCCACGAGCAGTACTTC
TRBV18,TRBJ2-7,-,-,CASSPSIGGTYEQYF,TGTGCCAGCTCACCGTCTATCGGAGGGACCTACGAGCAGTACTTC
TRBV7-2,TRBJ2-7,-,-,CASGRQGSYEQYF,TGTGCCAGCGGCCGGCAGGGGTCCTACGAGCAGTACTTC
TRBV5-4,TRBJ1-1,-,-,CASSFGNRVEAFF,TGTGCCAGCAGCTTCGGGAATAGGGTTGAAGCTTTCTTT
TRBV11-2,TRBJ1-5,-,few,CASSLDLGIPNQPQHF,TGTGCCAGCAGCTTAGATCTCGGGATCCCCAATCAGCCCCAGCATTTT
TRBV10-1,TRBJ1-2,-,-,CASSGGMGGGYGYTF,TGCGCCAGCAGTGGGGGGATGGGGGGAGGATATGGCTACACCTTC
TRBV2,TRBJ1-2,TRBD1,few,CASSEQGDNYGYTF,TGTGCCAGCAGTGAACAGGGGGATAACTATGGCTACACCTTC
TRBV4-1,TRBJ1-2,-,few,CASSQGGAGGIDGYTF,TGCGCCAGCAGCCAAGGTGGGGCGGGCGGGATAGATGGCTACACCTTC
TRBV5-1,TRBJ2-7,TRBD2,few,CASSPPLAGGPGEQYF,TGCGCCAGCAGCCCACCCCTAGCGGGAGGGCCCGGCGAGCAGTACTTC
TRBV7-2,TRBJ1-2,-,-,CASSLAAGAFYGYTF,TGTGCCAGCAGCTTGGCCGCAGGGGCCTTCTATGGCTACACCTTC
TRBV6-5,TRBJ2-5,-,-,CASSHPRLAETQYF,TGTGCCAGCAGCCACCCGCGGCTAGCCGAGACCCAGTACTTC
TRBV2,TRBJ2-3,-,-,CASRERPGITDTQYF,TGTGCCAGCAGGGAGAGGCCAGGGATCACAGATACGCAGTATTTT
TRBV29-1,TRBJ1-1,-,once,CSVVQNTEAFF,TGCAGCGTTGTACAGAACACTGAAGCTTTCTTT
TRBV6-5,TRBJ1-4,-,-,CASSRTATNEKLFF,TGTGCCAGCAGCAGGACAGCAACTAATGAAAAACTGTTTTTT
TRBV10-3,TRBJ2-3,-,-,CAISEGADTQYF,TGTGCCATCAGTGAGGGGGCGGATACGCAGTATTTT
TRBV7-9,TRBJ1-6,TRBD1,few,CASSPSTGAIYNSPLHF,TGTGCCAGCAGCCCGTCGACAGGGGCCATTTATAATTCACCCCTCCACTTT
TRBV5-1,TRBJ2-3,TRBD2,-,CASSLGLAGAADTQYF,TGCGCCAGCAGCTTGGGACTAGCGGGGGCCGCGGATACGCAGTATTTT
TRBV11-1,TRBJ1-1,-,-,CASSLDFNTEAFF,TGTGCCAGCAGCTTAGACTTCAACACTGAAGCTTTCTTT
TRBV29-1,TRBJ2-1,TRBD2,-,CSVEPGLGYNEQFF,TGCAGCGTTGAACCAGGACTAGGCTACAATGAGCAGTTCTTC
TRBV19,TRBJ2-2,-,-,CASSIMRPGTGELFF,TGTGCCAGTAGTATTATGCGGCCCGGGACCGGGGAGCTGTTTTTT
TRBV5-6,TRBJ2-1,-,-,CASRLVSYNEQFF,TGTGCCAGCAGATTGGTATCCTACAATGAGCAGTTCTTC
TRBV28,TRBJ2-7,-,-,CASSLTSTVKYEQYF,TGTGCCAGCAGTCTAACTTCCACGGTCAAATACGAGCAGTACTTC
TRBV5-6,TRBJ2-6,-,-,CASSDGVGANVLTF,TGTGCCAGCAGCGACGGGGTGGGGGCCAACGTCCTGACTTTC